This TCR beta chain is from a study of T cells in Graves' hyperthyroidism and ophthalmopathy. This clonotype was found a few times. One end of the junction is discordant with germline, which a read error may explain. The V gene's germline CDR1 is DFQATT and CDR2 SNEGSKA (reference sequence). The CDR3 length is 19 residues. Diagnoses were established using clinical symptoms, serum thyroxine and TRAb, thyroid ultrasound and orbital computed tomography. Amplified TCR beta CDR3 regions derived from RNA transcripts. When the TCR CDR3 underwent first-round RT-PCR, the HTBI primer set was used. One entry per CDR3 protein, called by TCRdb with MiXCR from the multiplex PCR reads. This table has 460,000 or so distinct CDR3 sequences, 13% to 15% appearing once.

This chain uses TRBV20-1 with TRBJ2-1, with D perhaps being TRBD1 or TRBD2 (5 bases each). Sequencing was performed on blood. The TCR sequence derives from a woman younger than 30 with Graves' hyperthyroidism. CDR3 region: CSARSLRGVLLSSYSEQFF. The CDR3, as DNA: TGCAGTGCTAGAAGCCTACGGGGCGTTTTACTGTCTTCCTACAGTGAGCAGTTCTTC.